The subject of this entry is one TCR beta chain. Its target antigen remains unknown. Per-base quality was not reported, and no clone a single base away is much larger than it. The data derive from a study of T-cell memory formation after mild COVID-19 (dated by TCRdb to about 2021). In the study overall: Most TCR sequence clusters were specific to one of the two donors. Two young, previously healthy adult volunteers, one female and one male, were included in the cohort. Longitudinal TCRalpha and TCRbeta repertoire sequencing tracked T-cell clones expanding and contracting after mild COVID-19 in a couple of donors.

The sequencer was an Illumina NovaSeq 6000. TCRalpha and TCRbeta cDNA libraries were built by 5'RACE with constant-segment primers, adding sample barcodes and unique molecular identifiers. RNA was extracted from every sample with Trizol reagent. Amplification of the libraries took two PCR steps, and the second step added a second sample barcode plus Illumina TruSeq adapters. Libraries were sequenced on an Illumina NovaSeq with 2 x 150 bp paired-end reads. Under the source paper's analysis protocol: Demultiplexing of reads and collapsing into UMI-guided consensus sequences were performed with migec v1.2.7. With mixcr v2.1.11, UMI consensuses were aligned to TRA and TRB V and J templates and assembled into clonotypes. Expanded or contracted clonotypes were those called significant by both edgeR and NoisET, with noise models trained on biological replicates. For edgeR calls, a false discovery rate-adjusted p below 0.01 and a log2 fold-change threshold of 1 were applied. As an exploratory analysis of dynamics, max-normalized trajectories of the 1000 most abundant clonotypes were examined by PCA with hierarchical clustering. The CD4 or CD8 phenotype of responding clones was assigned using the separately sequenced CD4+ and CD8+ repertoires. The public reads were reprocessed in TCRdb via fastp at Q25 and MiXCR, keeping in-frame beta chains. For every CDR3 protein sequence, its rows merge into one entry that carries the most common genes and DNA. TCRdb's processing, not the authors', yielded these V and J calls. The sample yields roughly 340,000 distinct CDR3 sequences; around 15% were counted once. In total, the top ten clones hold approximately 20% of the sample.

Including the terminal cysteine and phenylalanine, the CDR3 comprises 16 residues. The only DNA kept is the CDR3, 48 bases in frame from the first base. V and J are truncated by 0 bases and 1 base respectively, leaving an intervening sequence of 15 bases. CDR1 and CDR2 are drawn from the germline V gene (reference sequence): DFQATT, SNEGSKA. PBMCs were isolated by Ficoll-Paque density gradient centrifugation. Beyond this particular receptor, the publication reports: SARS-CoV-2 specificity was not confirmed for the second-wave clones peaking on day 37. The detection of some responding clones in pre-infection memory suggests that pre-existing cross-reactive memory T cells joined the SARS-CoV-2 response. Contracting CD4+ clones were found mainly in CM and EM memory subsets, while CD8+ clones were enriched in EMRA. From day 15 to 85, contracting clones showed balanced CD4/CD8 phenotypes, whereas a second wave of clones that expanded from day 15 to 37 leaned towards CD4+. Only two mild cases were covered by the study, and larger cohorts that include severe cases with pre-infection samples were considered necessary.

Sequenced sample: PBMCs or a T cell subset sorted from them (not recorded which). The sequence joins TRBV20-1 to TRBJ2-5, and the D gene may be TRBD2, 6 bases matching. The clonotype originates from a man aged 18 to 30 who had mild COVID-19 (a few samples of this study predate the infection). The sample titles of this study are shuffled in the database, so cell type and time point are left out; the donor was told from shared clones. CDR3 region: CSARDLGGSGQETQYF. DNA sequence: TGCAGTGCTAGAGATCTCGGGGGTAGCGGCCAAGAGACCCAGTACTTC.